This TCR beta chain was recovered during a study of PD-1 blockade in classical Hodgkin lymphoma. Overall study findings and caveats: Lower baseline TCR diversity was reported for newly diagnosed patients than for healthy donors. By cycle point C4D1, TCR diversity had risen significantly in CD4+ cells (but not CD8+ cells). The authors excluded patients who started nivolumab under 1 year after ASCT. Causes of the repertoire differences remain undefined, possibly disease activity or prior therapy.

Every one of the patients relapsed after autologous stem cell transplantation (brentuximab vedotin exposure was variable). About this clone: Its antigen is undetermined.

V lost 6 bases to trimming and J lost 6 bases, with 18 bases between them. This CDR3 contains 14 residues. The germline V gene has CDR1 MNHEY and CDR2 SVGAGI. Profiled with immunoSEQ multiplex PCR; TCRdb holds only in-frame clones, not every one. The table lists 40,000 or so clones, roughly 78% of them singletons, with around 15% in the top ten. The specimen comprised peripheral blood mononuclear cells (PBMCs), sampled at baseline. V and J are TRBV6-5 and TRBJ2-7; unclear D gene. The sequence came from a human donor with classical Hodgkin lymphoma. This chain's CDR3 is CASSRNHIGSEQYF. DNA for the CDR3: TGTGCCAGCAGCCGTAATCACATAGGGTCCGAGCAGTACTTC.